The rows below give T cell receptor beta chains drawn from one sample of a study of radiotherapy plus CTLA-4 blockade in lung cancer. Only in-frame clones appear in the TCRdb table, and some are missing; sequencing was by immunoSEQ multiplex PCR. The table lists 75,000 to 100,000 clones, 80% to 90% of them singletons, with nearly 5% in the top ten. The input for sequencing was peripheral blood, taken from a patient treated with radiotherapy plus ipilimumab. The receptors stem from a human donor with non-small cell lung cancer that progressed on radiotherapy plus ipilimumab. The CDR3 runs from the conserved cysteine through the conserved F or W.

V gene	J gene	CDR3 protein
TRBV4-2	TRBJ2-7	CASSQVWTGYEQYF
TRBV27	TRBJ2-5	CASSPWDREETQYF
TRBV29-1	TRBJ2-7	CSVARASGGYEQYF
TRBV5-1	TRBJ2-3	CASHYISGLSTDTQYF
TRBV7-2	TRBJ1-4	CASSLGVVGREKLFF
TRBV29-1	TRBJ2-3	CSVVFRTDTQYF
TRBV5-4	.	CASSGGTVSYEQYF
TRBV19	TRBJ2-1	CASSIGDPDEQFF
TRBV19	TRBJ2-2	CASNLGGSGELFF
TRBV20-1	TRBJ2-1	CSARKNEQFF
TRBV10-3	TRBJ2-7	CAINSGSSEEQYF
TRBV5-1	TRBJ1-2	CASSLTGGHGYTF
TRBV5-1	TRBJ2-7	CASSLLTGTNEQYF
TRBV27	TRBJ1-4	CASSLDPGQGFMFF
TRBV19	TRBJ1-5	CASSEGPPYNQPQHF
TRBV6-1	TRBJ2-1	CASSESGPNEQFF
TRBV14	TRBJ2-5	CASSQGWQGLGETQYF
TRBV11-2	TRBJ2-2	CASRFLLAGRGTGELFF
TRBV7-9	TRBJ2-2	CASSPLLAAGELFF
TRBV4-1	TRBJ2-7	CASSQDHDSGSYEQYF
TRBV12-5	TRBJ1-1	CASAPGGVVSTEAFF
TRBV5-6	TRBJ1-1	CASSYRDRATEAFF
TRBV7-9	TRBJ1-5	CASSYPGAHQPQHF
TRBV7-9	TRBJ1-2	CASSLAFGNYGYTF
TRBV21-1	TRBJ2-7	CASTEWRVRDF
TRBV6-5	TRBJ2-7	CASSYEGSGYEQYF
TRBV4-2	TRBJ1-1	CASSQVGTGNTEAFF
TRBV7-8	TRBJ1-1	CASSLGTGLYTEAFF
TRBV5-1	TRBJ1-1	CASSRGDAVSSYTEAFF
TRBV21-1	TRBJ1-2	CASTPGDNYGYTF
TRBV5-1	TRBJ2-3	CASRLQGGTDTQYF
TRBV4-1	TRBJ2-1	CASSQVRTGVHEQFF
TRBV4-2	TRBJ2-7	CASSQDLNSGIAEQYF
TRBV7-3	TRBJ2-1	CASSLLVGLDYNEQFF
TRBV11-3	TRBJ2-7	CASSPGTSGGYEQYF
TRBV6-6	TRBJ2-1	CASSYGGESSYNEQFF
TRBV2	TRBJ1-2	CASSDSYGYTF
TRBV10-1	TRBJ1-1	CASSVGGANTEAFF
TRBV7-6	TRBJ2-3	CASSGGPHDTQYF
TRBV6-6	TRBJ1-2	CASSYSADYGYTF
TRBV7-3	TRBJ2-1	CASGRGPQYNEQFF
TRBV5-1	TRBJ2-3	CASSLAIGVRGSPTDTQYF